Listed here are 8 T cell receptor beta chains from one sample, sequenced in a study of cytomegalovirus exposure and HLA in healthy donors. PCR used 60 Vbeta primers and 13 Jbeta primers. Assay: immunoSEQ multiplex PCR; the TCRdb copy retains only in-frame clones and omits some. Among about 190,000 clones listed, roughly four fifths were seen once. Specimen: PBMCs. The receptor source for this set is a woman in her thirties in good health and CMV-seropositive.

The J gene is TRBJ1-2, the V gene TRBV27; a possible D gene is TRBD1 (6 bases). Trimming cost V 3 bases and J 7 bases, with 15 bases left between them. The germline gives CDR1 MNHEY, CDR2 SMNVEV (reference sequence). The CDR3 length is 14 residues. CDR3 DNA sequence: TGTGCCAGCAGTTTCGGGGGGACACCCTGTGGCTACACCTTC. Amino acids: CASSFGGTPCGYTF.

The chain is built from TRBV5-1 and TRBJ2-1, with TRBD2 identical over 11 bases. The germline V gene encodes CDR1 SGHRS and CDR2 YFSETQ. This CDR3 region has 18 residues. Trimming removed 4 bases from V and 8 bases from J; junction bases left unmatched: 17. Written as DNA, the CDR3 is TGCGCCAGCAGCGACGGACTAGCGGGCCTCGTCGTTCGGGATGAGCAGTTCTTC. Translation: CASSDGLAGLVVRDEQFF.

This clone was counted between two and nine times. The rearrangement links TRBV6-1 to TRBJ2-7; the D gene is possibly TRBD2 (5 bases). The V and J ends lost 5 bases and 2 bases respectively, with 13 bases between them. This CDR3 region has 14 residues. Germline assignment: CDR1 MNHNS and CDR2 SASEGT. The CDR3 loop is CASSLRTGTYEQYF. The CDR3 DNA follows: TGTGCCAGCAGTTTGAGGACGGGGACCTACGAGCAGTACTTC.

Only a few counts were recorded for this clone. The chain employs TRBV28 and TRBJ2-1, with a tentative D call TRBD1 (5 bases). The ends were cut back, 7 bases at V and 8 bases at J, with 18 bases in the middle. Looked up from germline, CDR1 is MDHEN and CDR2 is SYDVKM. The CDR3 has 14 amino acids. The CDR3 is CASIPLGRVDEQFF. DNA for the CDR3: TGTGCCAGCATCCCCCTGGGCAGGGTGGATGAGCAGTTCTTC.

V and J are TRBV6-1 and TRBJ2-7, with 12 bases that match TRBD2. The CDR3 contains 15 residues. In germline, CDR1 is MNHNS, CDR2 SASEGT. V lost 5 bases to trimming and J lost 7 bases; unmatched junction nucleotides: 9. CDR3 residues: CASSKQLAGGREQYF. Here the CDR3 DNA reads TGTGCCAGCAGTAAGCAACTAGCGGGAGGACGTGAGCAGTACTTC.

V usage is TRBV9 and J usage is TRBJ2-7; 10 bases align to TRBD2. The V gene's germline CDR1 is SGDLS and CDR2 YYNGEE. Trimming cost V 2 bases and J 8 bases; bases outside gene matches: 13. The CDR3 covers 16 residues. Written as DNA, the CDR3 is TGTGCCAGCAGCGTCGAGGTGTGGACTAGCGGAGATAAGCAGTACTTC. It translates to CASSVEVWTSGDKQYF.

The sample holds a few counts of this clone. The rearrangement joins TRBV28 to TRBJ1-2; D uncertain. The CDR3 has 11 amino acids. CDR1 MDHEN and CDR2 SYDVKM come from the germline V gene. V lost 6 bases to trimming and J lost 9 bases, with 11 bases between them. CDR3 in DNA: TGTGCCAGCAGCAGAACACGTAGCTACACCTTC. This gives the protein CASSRTRSYTF.

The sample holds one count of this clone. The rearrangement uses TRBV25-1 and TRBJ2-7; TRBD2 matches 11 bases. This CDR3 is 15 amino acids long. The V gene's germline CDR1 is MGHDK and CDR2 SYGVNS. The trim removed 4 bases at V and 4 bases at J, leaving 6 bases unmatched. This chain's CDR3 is CASSVSGTSGYEQYF. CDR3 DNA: TGTGCCAGCAGTGTATCCGGGACTAGCGGATACGAGCAGTACTTC.